Following are 17 T cell receptor beta chains from one sample sequenced in a study of T cell repertoires in cytomegalovirus infection. TCRdb re-called the reads with MiXCR, one entry per CDR3 protein. The sample carries 150,000 to 200,000 distinct CDR3 sequences, 9.5% recorded once. Specimen: PBMCs. The receptors shown here come from a human donor in good health (CMV status not recorded). Some clones in this sample may be carry-over from other donors' samples.

V gene TRBV7-2 combines with J gene TRBJ1-1, with a weak D call TRBD1 (6 bases). This CDR3 comprises 15 residues. The germline V and J ends were trimmed by 1 base and 0 bases, with 9 bases remaining between them. Germline V CDR1 and CDR2: SGHTA, FQGNSA. CDR3 in amino acids: CASSLGRTVNTEAFF. CDR3 coding DNA: TGTGCCAGCAGCTTAGGGAGGACAGTGAACACTGAAGCTTTCTTT.

This clonotype turned up a few times. V is TRBV2 and J is TRBJ1-2, with D maybe TRBD1 (5 bases). This CDR3 is built from 15 residues. V was clipped by 3 bases and J by 7 bases, with 18 bases between them. Germline CDR1 SNHLY, CDR2 FYNNEI. The DNA of the CDR3 is TGTGCCAGCAGTGACCCCCCCGGGCAGGGAGGTGGCTACACCTTC. As protein: CASSDPPGQGGGYTF. Drawing the rest from reference TRBV2 and TRBJ1-2, the complete variable domain is EPEVTQTPSHQVTQMGQEVILRCVPISNHLYFYWYRQILGQKVEFLVSFYNNEISEKSEIFDDQFSVERPDGSNFTLKIRSTKLEDSAMYFCASSDPPGQGGGYTFGSGTRLTVV.

The chain combines TRBV29-1 with TRBJ1-1, with D possibly TRBD1 on 6 matching bases. The V end was cut by 6 bases, the J end by 4 bases, with 12 bases between. Germline V gene lookup returns CDR1 SQVTM and CDR2 ANQGSEA. This CDR3 region has 12 residues. Here the CDR3 reads CSVGAGVTEAFF. The CDR3 DNA follows: TGCAGCGTAGGTGCAGGGGTCACTGAAGCTTTCTTT.

This clonotype was seen more than once but under ten times. V usage is TRBV2 and J usage is TRBJ2-1; the D gene could be TRBD1 or TRBD2 (6 bases each). The CDR3 totals 15 residues. Germline lookup yields CDR1 SNHLY and CDR2 FYNNEI. Trimming took 7 bases from V and 1 from J, leaving 14 bases between them. The CDR3, as DNA: TGTGCCAGCATTTCGAGGGGGGCTTCCTACAATGAGCAGTTCTTC. Translated: CASISRGASYNEQFF. Full variable domain (rest looked up from reference TRBV2 and TRBJ2-1): EPEVTQTPSHQVTQMGQEVILRCVPISNHLYFYWYRQILGQKVEFLVSFYNNEISEKSEIFDDQFSVERPDGSNFTLKIRSTKLEDSAMYFCASISRGASYNEQFFGPGTRLTVL.

This chain uses TRBV29-1 with TRBJ1-1; 7 nucleotides align to TRBD1. Germline CDR1 SQVTM, CDR2 ANQGSEA. V gave up 7 bases and J gave up 9 bases; unmatched junction bases: 11. The CDR3 has 12 residues. The CDR3 DNA follows: TGCAGCGGGGGAGACAGGGAAGGGAAAGCTTTCTTT. It specifies CSGGDREGKAFF.

This clonotype occurred a few times. The chain couples TRBV5-1 to TRBJ2-7; 9 nucleotides agree with TRBD1. The CDR3 length is 15 residues. Looked up from germline, CDR1 is SGHRS and CDR2 is YFSETQ. With 4 bases clipped from V and 2 bases from J, the junction kept 7 bases outside the gene matches. The CDR3 protein is CASSHGTGQPYEQYF. CDR3 DNA sequence: TGCGCCAGCAGCCATGGGACAGGGCAGCCCTACGAGCAGTACTTC.

The gene calls are TRBV7-2 and TRBJ2-1; 11 nucleotides agree with TRBD2. This CDR3 region has 16 residues. With 5 bases clipped from V and 7 bases from J, the junction kept 10 bases outside the gene matches. Per germline, CDR1 SGHTA and CDR2 FQGNSA. CDR3 bases: TGTGCCAGCAGCGTCCAACTAGCGGGGGATAGTAATGAGCAGTTCTTC. Amino acids: CASSVQLAGDSNEQFF.

This clonotype was recorded at least ten times. The chain couples TRBV7-2 to TRBJ1-1; no clear D gene. Germline V CDR1 and CDR2: SGHTA, FQGNSA. CDR3 length equals 16 residues. Between the trimmed V and J ends, which lost 6 bases and 1 base, there was a span of 18 bases. The CDR3 loop is CASRSIPGRWNTEAFF. The CDR3 nucleotides read TGTGCCAGCAGATCAATTCCGGGCAGGTGGAACACTGAAGCTTTCTTT.

This clonotype was counted at least ten times. The genes are TRBV7-2 and TRBJ1-5, with D uncertain. Trimming took off 1 base at V and 3 bases at J, with 4 bases between the two ends. Germline CDR1 and CDR2: SGHTA and FQGNSA. This CDR3 contains 13 residues. CDR3 residues: CASSLGTNQPQHF. In DNA form, the CDR3 reads TGTGCCAGCAGCTTAGGGACCAATCAGCCCCAGCATTTT.

The rearrangement uses TRBV5-5 and TRBJ2-1; possibly TRBD1 for D (5 bases). The V end was cut by 0 bases, the J end by 6 bases, with 10 bases between. The CDR3 runs to 14 residues. Per germline, CDR1 SGHKS and CDR2 YYEKEE (reference sequence). In DNA form, the CDR3 reads TGTGCCAGCAGCTTGGATGGGGCCGTCAATGAGCAGTTCTTC. Its translation: CASSLDGAVNEQFF.

The sample holds many counts of this clonotype. This chain uses TRBV5-6 with TRBJ1-5, with a tentative D call TRBD1 (6 bases). V lost 3 bases to trimming and J lost 3 bases, with 10 bases between them. CDR1 SGHDT and CDR2 YYEEEE come from the germline V gene. The CDR3 is 14 residues long. The CDR3 loop reads CASSSRGNNQPQHF. CDR3 bases: TGTGCCAGCAGCTCCAGGGGAAACAATCAGCCCCAGCATTTT.

This clonotype was recorded at least ten times. The CDR3 here is CASSQEVAPFYNEQFF. The CDR3 coding sequence is TGCGCCAGCAGCCAAGAAGTAGCCCCTTTCTACAATGAGCAGTTCTTC. The rearrangement uses TRBV4-1 and TRBJ2-1; no clear D gene. Trimming cost V 0 bases and J 3 bases, with 12 bases left between them. CDR1 and CDR2 (germline): MGHRA, YSYEKL. The CDR3 covers 16 residues.

The V call is TRBV29-1, the J call TRBJ2-2, with TRBD1 matching over 8 bases. This CDR3 spans 15 amino acids. The germline V gene encodes CDR1 SQVTM and CDR2 ANQGSEA. V dropped 6 bases and J dropped 1; count of bases not matched to a gene: 7. The chain's CDR3 is CSVRTGTGNTGELFF. DNA of the CDR3: TGCAGCGTGCGAACCGGGACAGGGAACACCGGGGAGCTGTTTTTT.

A few counts support this clonotype. V gene TRBV29-1 combines with J gene TRBJ2-7; TRBD2 is a possible D gene (7 bases). Germline CDR1 is SQVTM and CDR2 is ANQGSEA. V was shortened by 0 bases and J by 2 bases, with 17 bases between the two germline ends. This CDR3 is 16 amino acids long. CDR3 amino acids: CSVEDPLSGGTYEQYF. CDR3 DNA: TGCAGCGTTGAAGACCCTCTTTCGGGGGGCACCTACGAGCAGTACTTC.

This clonotype was picked up many times. The CDR3 sequence is CASSSTRAGIPQETQYF. CDR3 bases: TGTGCCAGCAGCTCCACCCGGGCGGGGATCCCCCAAGAGACCCAGTACTTC. This chain connects TRBV7-9 to TRBJ2-5; a weak D match, TRBD2 (6 bases). Germline loops: CDR1 SEHNR, CDR2 FQNEAQ (reference sequence). Trimming took 4 bases from V and 1 from J, leaving 19 bases between them. The CDR3 is made up of 17 amino acids.

This clonotype was picked up many times. The chain has TRBV12-3 or TRBV12-4 and TRBJ2-1; perhaps TRBD2 as D (6 bases). The CDR3 contains 17 residues. V shed 6 bases and J shed 3 bases, with 21 bases lying between them. The CDR3 DNA follows: TGTGCCAGCAGGGAAACCAAACTAGCCGTAGGCTACAATGAGCAGTTCTTC. It encodes CASRETKLAVGYNEQFF.

V is TRBV19 and J is TRBJ2-2; D possibly corresponds to TRBD2 (7 bases). Germline lookup yields CDR1 LNHDA and CDR2 SQIVND (reference sequence). This CDR3 contains 15 residues. Trimming took off 7 bases at V and 6 bases at J, with 18 bases between the two ends. This CDR3 reads CASTTSGGLAGELFF. The CDR3 bases are TGTGCCAGTACCACCTCCGGGGGGCTTGCCGGGGAGCTGTTTTTT.